Listed here are 32 T cell receptor beta chains from one sample, sequenced in a study of cytomegalovirus exposure and HLA in healthy donors. The PCR ran on 60 Vbeta and 13 Jbeta primers. Repertoires were generated with immunoSEQ multiplex PCR, while TCRdb's copy carries only in-frame clones and drops some. There are approximately 120,000 clones in the sample; less than 80% occur only once, and less than 2% lies in the top ten. Material for sequencing was PBMCs. These receptors originate from a man between 50 and 59 years old in good health and CMV-seronegative.

This chain uses TRBV6-5 with TRBJ1-5; TRBD1 is a possible D gene (6 bases). The V gene's germline CDR1 is MNHEY and CDR2 SVGAGI. The CDR3 has 14 residues. The V and J ends lost 6 bases and 3 bases respectively, with 12 bases between them. The CDR3 DNA is TGTGCCAGCAGGCAACAGGGTCCCAATCAGCCCCAGCATTTT. This translates into CASRQQGPNQPQHF.

This chain connects TRBV2 to TRBJ2-3; TRBD1 aligns across 7 bases. In germline, CDR1 is SNHLY, CDR2 FYNNEI. This CDR3 contains 16 residues. Germline trimming cut 5 bases from V and 5 bases from J; bases unmatched to any gene: 13. CDR3 bases: TGTGCCAGCAGTCCCCCGGACAGGCCCCGGGAAGATACGCAGTATTTT. This sequence encodes CASSPPDRPREDTQYF.

The rearrangement uses TRBV27 and TRBJ1-1; TRBD1 matches at 8 bases. The germline V gene encodes CDR1 MNHEY and CDR2 SMNVEV (reference sequence). The length of the CDR3 is 12 residues. V lost 5 bases to trimming and J lost 7 bases; unmatched junction nucleotides: 3. The CDR3 bases are TGTGCCAGCAGTCAAACAGGGGGTGAAGCTTTCTTT. As protein: CASSQTGGEAFF.

The chain uses TRBV2 and TRBJ1-6, with a tentative D call TRBD1 (5 bases). The CDR3 contains 15 residues. Germline-derived CDR1 and CDR2 are SNHLY and FYNNEI. V lost 3 bases, J lost 5 bases, and 11 bases lay in between. In DNA form, the CDR3 reads TGTGCCAGCAGTGAGGGGGGACTAGATAATTCACCCCTCCACTTT. Protein: CASSEGGLDNSPLHF.

The genes are TRBV19 and TRBJ2-3, with 7 bases identical to TRBD1. Losses at the gene ends were 3 bases for V and 2 bases for J; bases not matched to a gene: 5. The V gene's germline CDR1 is LNHDA and CDR2 SQIVND (reference sequence). The CDR3 is made up of 15 amino acids. The CDR3 spells CASSMGDSLTDTQYF. Written as DNA, the CDR3 is TGTGCCAGTAGTATGGGGGACAGCCTCACAGATACGCAGTATTTT.

The V and J genes are TRBV27 and TRBJ2-1, with 9 positions matching TRBD1. Germline V gives CDR1 MNHEY, CDR2 SMNVEV (reference sequence). Germline trimming cut 2 bases from V and 7 bases from J; bases unmatched to any gene: 3. The CDR3 is 14 residues long. The CDR3 region has the DNA TGTGCCAGCAGTTTAGGGACAGGGATTAATGAGCAGTTCTTC. Translation: CASSLGTGINEQFF.

V gene TRBV7-6 combines with J gene TRBJ2-2, with 7 bases that match TRBD2. V lost 6 bases, J lost 6 bases, and 13 bases stayed unmatched. This CDR3 contains 16 residues. The germline gives CDR1 SGHVS, CDR2 FNYEAQ. The CDR3: CASSPRGGGIAGELFF. CDR3 coding DNA: TGTGCCAGCAGTCCCCGTGGGGGGGGGATTGCCGGGGAGCTGTTTTTT.

This clone occurred once. The genes are TRBV5-1 and TRBJ2-1; TRBD2 agrees at 10 bases. CDR1 and CDR2 from the germline V gene are SGHRS and YFSETQ. CDR3 size: 14 residues. The V gene end was trimmed by 7 bases and the J gene end by 7 bases; junction bases not matched to a gene: 8. The CDR3 DNA sequence: TGCGCCAGCGGGCTAGCGGGGGAACGAAATGAGCAGTTCTTC. It codes for CASGLAGERNEQFF. Filled out from reference TRBV5-1 and TRBJ2-1, the complete variable domain reads KAGVTQTPRYLIKTRGQQVTLSCSPISGHRSVSWYQQTPGQGLQFLFEYFSETQRNKGNFPGRFSGRQFSNSRSEMNVSTLELGDSALYLCASGLAGERNEQFFGPGTRLTVL.

This sequence joins TRBV4-1 and TRBJ2-5; a possible D gene is TRBD2 (6 bases). V was trimmed by 4 bases and J by 3 bases, leaving 12 bases between them. CDR1 and CDR2 from the germline V gene are MGHRA and YSYEKL. CDR3 size: 14 residues. DNA for the CDR3: TGCGCCAGCAGCCCCTCGTGGGGGGAAGAGACCCAGTACTTC. Translated: CASSPSWGEETQYF.

The chain is built from TRBV2 and TRBJ2-3, with D possibly being TRBD1 (6 bases). In germline, CDR1 is SNHLY, CDR2 FYNNEI. The CDR3 runs to 15 residues. Trimming took off 4 bases at V and 1 base at J, with 12 bases between the two ends. DNA of the CDR3: TGTGCCAGCAGTGGCTACAGGGTAGGCACAGATACGCAGTATTTT. This codes for CASSGYRVGTDTQYF.

This chain joins TRBV4-2 and TRBJ2-7; TRBD2 aligns across 11 bases. This CDR3 has 15 residues. Germline V gene sequence: CDR1 LGHNA, CDR2 YNFKEQ. V lost 4 bases to trimming and J lost 0 bases; unmatched junction nucleotides: 2. The CDR3 here is CASSPGLADSYEQYV. The CDR3 DNA reads TGTGCCAGCAGCCCGGGACTAGCGGACTCCTACGAGCAGTACGTC.

The rearrangement links TRBV30 to TRBJ1-6; D gene unclear. V was pared by 3 bases and J by 0 bases, with 21 bases between. The germline CDR1 and CDR2 sequences are GTSNPN and SVGIG (reference sequence). The length of the CDR3 is 19 residues. CDR3 protein: CAWRGGNQLVSSYNSPLHF. The CDR3 coding sequence is TGTGCCTGGAGGGGAGGGAATCAACTTGTAAGCTCCTATAATTCACCCCTCCACTTT.

J is TRBJ2-1 and V is TRBV19; 7 positions agree with TRBD1. Germline trimming cut 4 bases from V and 0 bases from J; bases unmatched to any gene: 3. Germline CDR1 and CDR2: LNHDA and SQIVND (reference sequence). The CDR3 is made up of 15 amino acids. CDR3 nucleotide sequence: TGTGCCAGTAGTAACAGGGGAAGCTCCTACAATGAGCAGTTCTTC. It yields the protein CASSNRGSSYNEQFF.

The chain is built from TRBV5-6 and TRBJ2-2; no firm D call. This CDR3 comprises 15 residues. CDR1 SGHDT and CDR2 YYEEEE come from the germline V gene. Deletions cut 2 bases from V and 0 bases from J, with 8 bases between. The CDR3 DNA sequence: TGTGCCAGCAGCTTCACATTATCGAACACCGGGGAGCTGTTTTTT. Its translation is CASSFTLSNTGELFF. The complete variable domain, with remaining parts taken from reference TRBV5-6 and TRBJ2-2, reads DAGVTQSPTHLIKTRGQQVTLRCSPKSGHDTVSWYQQALGQGPQFIFQYYEEEERQRGNFPDRFSGHQFPNYSSELNVNALLLGDSALYLCASSFTLSNTGELFFGEGSRLTVL.

The rearrangement uses TRBV6-1 and TRBJ1-2; D may be TRBD1 (6 bases). V was shortened by 2 bases and J by 8 bases, with 18 bases between the two germline ends. The CDR3 loop spans 15 amino acids. Germline V CDR1 and CDR2: MNHNS, SASEGT. The CDR3 here is CASSEIAGVTGGYTF. DNA for the CDR3: TGTGCCAGCAGTGAAATAGCGGGAGTGACAGGCGGCTACACCTTC.

This sequence joins TRBV6-6 and TRBJ1-2, with 7 bases aligning to TRBD1. This CDR3 is 14 amino acids long. V gave up 4 bases and J gave up 7 bases; unmatched junction bases: 9. CDR1 MNHNY and CDR2 SVGAGI come from the germline V gene (reference sequence). CDR3 DNA sequence: TGTGCCAGCAGTTCCCTGCCCGGGACAGTTGGCTACACCTTC. This encodes CASSSLPGTVGYTF.

This clone was seen a handful of times. The chain joins TRBV29-1 to TRBJ2-1, with D possibly being TRBD2 (7 bases). Trimming removed 3 bases at V and 13 bases at J, with 19 bases between. The CDR3 consists of 13 residues. Germline V gives CDR1 SQVTM, CDR2 ANQGSEA. CDR3 DNA sequence: TGCAGCGTTGACGGGGGGCCCGAATCTCCCCAGTTCTTC. Protein product: CSVDGGPESPQFF.

The chain employs TRBV5-4 and TRBJ1-6; D might be TRBD1 (6 bases). CDR3 length: 15 amino acids. Trimming took off 4 bases at V and 9 bases at J, with 17 bases between the two ends. The germline CDR1 and CDR2 sequences are SGHNT and YYREEE (reference sequence). The CDR3 loop is CASSQFRDITSPLHF. The DNA for the CDR3 is TGTGCCAGCAGCCAGTTCCGGGACATAACTTCACCCCTCCACTTT.

The rearrangement uses TRBV2 and TRBJ1-5; TRBD1 matches 11 bases. The CDR3 is 14 amino acids. Trimming cost V 7 bases and J 6 bases; bases outside gene matches: 5. Germline V gives CDR1 SNHLY, CDR2 FYNNEI. In DNA, the CDR3 is TGTGCCAGCATGTCGGACAGGGGGCTTCAGCCCCAGCATTTT. Its protein is CASMSDRGLQPQHF. Full variable domain (missing parts from reference TRBV2 and TRBJ1-5): EPEVTQTPSHQVTQMGQEVILRCVPISNHLYFYWYRQILGQKVEFLVSFYNNEISEKSEIFDDQFSVERPDGSNFTLKIRSTKLEDSAMYFCASMSDRGLQPQHFGDGTRLSIL.

The chain recombines TRBV6-1 with TRBJ2-7; TRBD2 might be the D (5 bases). V lost 7 bases, J lost 3 bases, and 7 bases lay in between. CDR3 length: 11 residues. In germline, CDR1 is MNHNS, CDR2 SASEGT. CDR3 nucleotides: TGTGCCAGCACCGGGATCTACGAGCAGTACGTC. Translation: CASTGIYEQYV.

The chain carries TRBV4-1 and TRBJ2-2; a possible D gene is TRBD2 (5 bases). Deletions cut 3 bases from V and 0 bases from J, with 8 bases between. Per germline, CDR1 MGHRA and CDR2 YSYEKL. This CDR3 has 15 residues. The CDR3: CASSQDFSNTGELFF. The CDR3 DNA follows: TGCGCCAGCAGCCAGGACTTCTCGAACACCGGGGAGCTGTTTTTT.

V usage is TRBV6-1 and J usage is TRBJ1-5; D unresolved. CDR1 MNHNS and CDR2 SASEGT come from the germline V gene. The CDR3 length is 13 residues. V was clipped by 0 bases and J by 7 bases, with 7 bases between them. In nucleotides, the CDR3 is TGTGCCAGCAGTGAAGCGCGGGAACAGCCCCAGCATTTT. Translating it yields CASSEAREQPQHF.

The chain recombines TRBV6-6 with TRBJ2-2; 9 nucleotides line up with TRBD1. The V and J ends lost 2 bases and 6 bases, in that order; junction bases with no gene match: 7. The germline V gene encodes CDR1 MNHNY and CDR2 SVGAGI (reference sequence). The CDR3 has 16 residues. The CDR3 DNA reads TGTGCCAGCAGTTACGCGAGTAGACAGGGGGCCGGGGAGCTGTTTTTT. Protein sequence: CASSYASRQGAGELFF.

This chain connects TRBV19 to TRBJ2-3; 7 nucleotides align to TRBD2. V lost 7 bases, J lost 0 bases, and 4 bases stayed unmatched. Germline CDR1 and CDR2: LNHDA and SQIVND (reference sequence). This CDR3 region has 14 residues. The CDR3 nucleotides read TGTGCCAGTAAAGGGCGGGAGAGCACAGATACGCAGTATTTT. Translated: CASKGRESTDTQYF.

This chain connects TRBV29-1 to TRBJ2-5, with a possible D match to TRBD1 (6 bases). V shed 7 bases and J shed 9 bases, with 18 bases lying between them. Germline V gives CDR1 SQVTM, CDR2 ANQGSEA. The CDR3 is 12 amino acids. Here the CDR3 DNA reads TGCAGCGCCGAGCGCATTAGGGGGTCCCAGTACTTC. Translation gives CSAERIRGSQYF.

CDR3 coding DNA: TGTGCCAGCTCACCACTACTAGCGGGGGAGCACAATGAGCAGTTCTTC. Translated: CASSPLLAGEHNEQFF. J is TRBJ2-1 and V is TRBV18, with 11 nucleotides matching TRBD2. CDR3 size: 16 residues. With V trimmed by 1 base and J by 5 bases, 4 bases remained unmatched. Germline CDR1 and CDR2: KGHSH and LQKENI.

The rearrangement joins TRBV4-2 to TRBJ1-5; 8 positions agree with TRBD1. The trim removed 0 bases at V and 5 bases at J, leaving 6 bases unmatched. The germline V gene encodes CDR1 LGHNA and CDR2 YNFKEQ. This CDR3 has 16 amino acids. The CDR3 protein is CASSQEFGRGHQPQHF. The CDR3 DNA sequence: TGTGCCAGCAGCCAAGAATTCGGCAGGGGGCATCAGCCCCAGCATTTT.

The chain couples TRBV6-5 to TRBJ1-1; 8 nucleotides match TRBD1. V shed 6 bases and J 4 bases; nucleotides not matched to a gene: 7. Germline-derived CDR1 and CDR2 are MNHEY and SVGAGI. The CDR3 is 14 amino acids. DNA of the CDR3: TGTGCCAGCAGGGAAACAGGGGGGCCCACTGAAGCTTTCTTT. It yields the protein CASRETGGPTEAFF.

The chain couples TRBV2 to TRBJ2-1; 10 bases map to TRBD1. Trimming took 6 bases from V and 8 from J; bases not matched to a gene: 7. This CDR3 region has 14 residues. Germline CDR1 and CDR2: SNHLY and FYNNEI. The CDR3 loop reads CASSRDRGHDEQFF. The CDR3 nucleotides read TGTGCCAGCAGCCGCGACAGGGGGCACGATGAGCAGTTCTTC.

The V gene is TRBV5-8, the J gene TRBJ1-4, with a tentative D call TRBD1 (5 bases). The CDR3 spans 17 residues. Trimming removed 4 bases from V and 5 bases from J, with 21 bases in between. The germline V gene encodes CDR1 SGHTS and CDR2 YDEGEE. The CDR3 spells CASSARQPLHLNEKLFF. The CDR3 nucleotides read TGTGCCAGCAGCGCCCGACAGCCCCTCCACCTAAATGAAAAACTGTTTTTT.

The count of this clone is one. One end of the junction varies from germline; a read error may be responsible. The rearrangement joins TRBV7-3 to TRBJ1-6; TRBD1 matches 8 bases. Germline assignment: CDR1 SGHTA and CDR2 FQGTGA. CDR3 length: 14 residues. The CDR3 sequence is CASNLQGDNSPLHF. DNA for the CDR3: TGTGCCAGCAACTTACAGGGGGATAATTCACCCCTCCACTTT.

Remarks on this clone: The junction does not match germline at one end; this may be a read error. V is TRBV7-9 and J is TRBJ1-4, with a possible D match to TRBD1 (5 bases). The CDR3 runs 15 residues. CDR1 and CDR2 (germline): SEHNR, FQNEAQ (reference sequence). This CDR3 is CASTLEGLTNEKLFF. The CDR3 bases are TGTGCCAGCACCTTAGAGGGGTTGACTAATGAAAAACTGTTTTTT. Filled out from reference TRBV7-9 and TRBJ1-4, the complete variable domain reads DTGVSQNPRHKITKRGQNVTFRCDPISEHNRLYWYRQTLGQGPEFLTYFQNEAQLEKSRLLSDRFSAERPKGSFSTLEIQRTEQGDSAMYLCASTLEGLTNEKLFFGSGTQLSVL.